This T cell receptor beta chain was identified during a study of T cell repertoires in cytomegalovirus infection. Whole-study context: In public TCR beta signatures, there were indications of both CMV infection and matching HLA type.

CDR1 is SNHLY, CDR2 FYNNEI, per germline. Trimming shortened V by 6 bases and J by 7 bases, and 22 bases separated the two germline ends. The CDR3 length is 15 residues. Via MiXCR, TCRdb re-called the reads, giving one row per CDR3 protein. Among fewer than 850,000 distinct CDR3 sequences listed, 25% to 35% were seen once. Remarks on this clonotype: Its antigen is currently unknown.

This receptor was identified in a human donor in good health (CMV status not recorded). Some clones in this sample may be carry-over from other donors' samples. The rearrangement links TRBV2 to TRBJ2-7; a possible D gene is TRBD1 (6 bases). The sequencing here drew on cultured CD8+ T cells from PBMCs, taken from culture after CMV antigen stimulation. CDR3 region: CASSHTRDTFHEQYV. The CDR3 nucleotides read TGTGCCAGCAGCCACACCCGGGACACATTTCATGAGCAGTACGTC.